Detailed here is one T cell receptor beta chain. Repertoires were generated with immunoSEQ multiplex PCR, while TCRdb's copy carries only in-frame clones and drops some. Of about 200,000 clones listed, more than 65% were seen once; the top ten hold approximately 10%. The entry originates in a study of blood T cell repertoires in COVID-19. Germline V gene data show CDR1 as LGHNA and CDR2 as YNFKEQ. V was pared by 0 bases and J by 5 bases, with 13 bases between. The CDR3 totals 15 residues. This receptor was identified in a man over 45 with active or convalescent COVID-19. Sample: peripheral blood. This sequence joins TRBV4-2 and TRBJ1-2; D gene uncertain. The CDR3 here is CASSQDSGIRYGYTF. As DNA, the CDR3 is TGTGCCAGCAGCCAAGATTCCGGGATCCGGTATGGCTACACCTTC.